Presented here are 4 T cell receptor beta chains from one specimen sequenced in a study of T cell responses to AZD1222 COVID-19 vaccine. Libraries were prepared by immunoSEQ multiplex PCR; TCRdb keeps only in-frame clonotypes and omits some of them. The table has more than 70,000 clones, 80% to 90% seen once. Sequenced here: peripheral blood, sampled on day 0 of AZD1222 vaccination. These receptors all stem from an adult in good health.

This clone was seen once. The chain couples TRBV6-5 to TRBJ2-7; D unresolved. The V end was cut by 7 bases, the J end by 3 bases, with 10 bases between. The CDR3 extends over 12 amino acids. Germline V gives CDR1 MNHEY, CDR2 SVGAGI. The CDR3 is CASTPNNYEQYF. CDR3 DNA sequence: TGTGCCAGCACCCCCAACAACTACGAGCAGTACTTC.

The chain joins TRBV3-1 (or the pseudogene TRBV3-2) to TRBJ2-7; TRBD2 aligns across 10 bases. The ends lost 3 bases at V and 2 bases at J; junction bases unmatched: 4. CDR3 size: 15 residues. Germline V gene lookup returns CDR1 LGHDT and CDR2 YNNKEL (reference sequence). CDR3 in amino acids: CASSHGLAEAYEQYF. The CDR3 coding sequence is TGTGCCAGCAGCCACGGACTAGCGGAAGCCTACGAGCAGTACTTC.

V usage is TRBV5-1 and J usage is TRBJ2-1; 12 bases match TRBD2. The germline gives CDR1 SGHRS, CDR2 YFSETQ. V dropped 0 bases and J dropped 10; count of bases not matched to a gene: 8. The length of the CDR3 is 16 residues. CDR3 in amino acids: CASSLGRTSGNGEQFF. CDR3 DNA sequence: TGCGCCAGCAGCTTGGGCAGGACTAGCGGGAACGGCGAGCAGTTCTTC. Complete variable domain (other parts from reference TRBV5-1 and TRBJ2-1): KAGVTQTPRYLIKTRGQQVTLSCSPISGHRSVSWYQQTPGQGLQFLFEYFSETQRNKGNFPGRFSGRQFSNSRSEMNVSTLELGDSALYLCASSLGRTSGNGEQFFGPGTRLTVL.

The genes are TRBV6-2 or TRBV6-3 and TRBJ2-7, with TRBD2 identical over 10 bases. Unmatched junction bases numbered 5, after V lost 6 bases and J lost 0 bases. Germline V lookup: CDR1 MNHEY, CDR2 SVGEGT. The CDR3 covers 15 residues. In DNA form, the CDR3 reads TGTGCCAGCAGCCTCGGACTAGCGGTCTCCTACGAGCAGTACTTC. This encodes CASSLGLAVSYEQYF.